The text below deals with one T cell receptor (beta chain). No antigen is known for it. CDR3 regions were amplified by Arm-PCR using iRepertoire HTBI primers to build TCR beta libraries. In the authors' workflow: Among the samples, 60 or so TRBV and 14 to 15 TRBJ segments were identified. TCRdb re-called the multiplex PCR reads through MiXCR, storing one row per CDR3 protein. TCRdb assigned the V and J calls; the authors' analysis was not used. The sample yields fewer than 650,000 distinct CDR3 sequences, roughly 15% seen once. This record comes from a study of regulatory T cells in long-lasting Graves disease. Study-wide points: Favored gene segments in persistent disease were TRBV28, TRBJ1-2 and TRBJ2-5.

Germline V gene data show CDR1 as LGHNA and CDR2 as YNFKEQ. The CDR3 is made up of 14 amino acids. Trimming at V came to 5 bases and at J to 4 bases, leaving 6 bases not matched to a gene. Time point defined: newly diagnosed GD, antithyroid drugs for less than 3 months. TCR sequences were obtained from RNA taken from PBMCs. The patients were enrolled through endocrinology in Xi'an, China. These data were likewise used in another study, on T cells in Graves' hyperthyroidism and ophthalmopathy.

Sequences were derived from peripheral blood mononuclear cells (PBMCs), sampled at new diagnosis, from a patient treated with antithyroid drugs. The rearrangement joins TRBV4-2 to TRBJ2-5; TRBD1 matches at 8 bases. The origin of this receptor is a young woman with Graves disease. The CDR3 protein is CASSAQGALETQYF. CDR3 nucleotide sequence: TGTGCCAGCAGCGCGCAGGGGGCCCTAGAGACCCAGTACTTC.